This TCR beta chain originates from a study of blood T cell repertoires in COVID-19. Study summary: Acute and convalescent COVID-19 samples came from the United States, Italy and Spain.

Source study methods: Estimation of nucleated cell counts relied on the amplification of reference gene primers. Profiled with immunoSEQ multiplex PCR; TCRdb holds only in-frame clones, not every one. D and trimming were read from the DNA, whereas the V and J calls and clone size are those reported in that table. The sample includes some 100,000 clones, 88% of them seen just once. The germline gives CDR1 MNHNS, CDR2 SASEGT. V was cut by 0 bases and J by 6 bases, with 14 bases left in between. The CDR3 contains 15 residues. During active infection, Seattle patients enrolled and were then monitored through disease.

The chain combines TRBV6-1 with TRBJ1-2; possible D gene TRBD1, 6 bases. The sequencing sample was made of peripheral blood. The TCR comes from a man aged 50 or older with COVID-19, enrolled during active disease. CDR3 bases: TGTGCCAGCAGTGAAGCGCGAAGGGGGTCCGATGGCTACACCTTC. Protein sequence: CASSEARRGSDGYTF.